Given below is one TCR beta chain in context. The antigen is undetermined. The PCR employed 60 Vbeta primers together with 13 Jbeta primers. This table comes from immunoSEQ multiplex PCR, and its TCRdb copy is limited to in-frame clones, with some not included. This table has around 280,000 clones, roughly 90% appearing once. The data were taken from a study of cytomegalovirus exposure and HLA in healthy donors. CDR3 length: 13 amino acids. Germline V gene lookup returns CDR1 SEHNR and CDR2 FQNEAQ (reference sequence). V lost 1 base, J lost 9 bases, and 12 bases lay in between. Notes on the study in general: CMV serostatus was the sole immune exposure data available. Cytomegalovirus-associated status was assigned to 164 TCR beta chains.

This TCR came from a woman aged 18-35 years in good health and CMV-seronegative. The chain combines TRBV7-9 with TRBJ1-2; the D is unclear. The material sequenced was PBMCs. CDR3 bases: TGTGCCAGCAGCTTAGGGCCCTCCAGAAGCTACACCTTC. This sequence encodes CASSLGPSRSYTF.